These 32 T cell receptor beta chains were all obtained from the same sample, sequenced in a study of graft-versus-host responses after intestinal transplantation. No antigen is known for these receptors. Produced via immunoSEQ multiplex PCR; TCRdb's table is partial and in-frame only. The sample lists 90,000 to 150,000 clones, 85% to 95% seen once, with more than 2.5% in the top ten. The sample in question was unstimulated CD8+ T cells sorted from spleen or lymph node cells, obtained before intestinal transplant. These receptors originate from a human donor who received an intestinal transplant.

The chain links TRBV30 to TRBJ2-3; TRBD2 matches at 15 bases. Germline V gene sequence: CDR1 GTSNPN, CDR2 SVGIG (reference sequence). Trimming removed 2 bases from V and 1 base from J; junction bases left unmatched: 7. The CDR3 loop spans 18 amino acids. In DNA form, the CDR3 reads TGTGCCTGGAGTCCGGGACTAGCGGGAGGTCTGGGCACAGATACGCAGTATTTT. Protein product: CAWSPGLAGGLGTDTQYF.

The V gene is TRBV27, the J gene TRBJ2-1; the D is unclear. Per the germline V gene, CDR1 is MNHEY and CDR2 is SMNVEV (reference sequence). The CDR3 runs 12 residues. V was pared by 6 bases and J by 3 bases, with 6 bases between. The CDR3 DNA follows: TGTGCCAGCAGCGGCGGCTACAATGAGCAGTTCTTC. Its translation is CASSGGYNEQFF.

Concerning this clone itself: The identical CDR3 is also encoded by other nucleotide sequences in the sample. This CDR3 is CASSLGTGTYEQYF. As DNA, the CDR3 is TGTGCCAGCAGCCTAGGGACAGGAACCTACGAGCAGTACTTC. This chain links TRBV11-2 with TRBJ2-7; 8 bases match TRBD1. The germline CDR1 and CDR2 sequences are SGHAT and FQNNGV. The J segment lost 2 bases and the V segment lost 5 bases, leaving 5 bases of the junction unmatched. This CDR3 contains 14 residues.

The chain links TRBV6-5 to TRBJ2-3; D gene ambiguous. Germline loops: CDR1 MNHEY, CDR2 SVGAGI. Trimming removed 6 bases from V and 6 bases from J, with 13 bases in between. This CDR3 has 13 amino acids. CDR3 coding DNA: TGTGCCAGCAGCCCCATAGTGTTGGATACGCAGTATTTT. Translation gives CASSPIVLDTQYF.

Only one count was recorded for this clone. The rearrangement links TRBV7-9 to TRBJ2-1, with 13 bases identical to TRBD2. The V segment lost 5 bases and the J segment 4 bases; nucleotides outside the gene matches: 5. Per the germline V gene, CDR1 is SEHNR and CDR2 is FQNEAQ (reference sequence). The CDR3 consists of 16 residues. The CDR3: CASSRPGLAGYNEQFF. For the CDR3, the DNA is TGTGCCAGCAGCCGACCGGGACTAGCGGGATACAATGAGCAGTTCTTC.

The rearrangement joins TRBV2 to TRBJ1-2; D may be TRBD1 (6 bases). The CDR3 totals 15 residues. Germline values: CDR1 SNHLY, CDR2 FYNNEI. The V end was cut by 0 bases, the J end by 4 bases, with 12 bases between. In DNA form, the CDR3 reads TGTGCCAGCAGTGAAGCAACGCAGGGGAGCTATGGCTACACCTTC. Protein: CASSEATQGSYGYTF.

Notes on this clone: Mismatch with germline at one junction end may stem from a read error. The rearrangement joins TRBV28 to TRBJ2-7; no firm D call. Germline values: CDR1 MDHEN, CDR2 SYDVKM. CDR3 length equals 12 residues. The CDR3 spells CASSSGGESSDF. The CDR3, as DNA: TGTGCCAGCAGCTCCGGTGGGGAATCATCGGACTTC.

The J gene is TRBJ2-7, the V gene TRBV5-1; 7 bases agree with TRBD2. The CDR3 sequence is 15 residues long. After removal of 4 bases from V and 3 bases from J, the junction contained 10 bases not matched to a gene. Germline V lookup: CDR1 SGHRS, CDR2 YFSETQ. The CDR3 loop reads CASSPWTGGSYEQYF. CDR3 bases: TGCGCCAGCAGCCCATGGACTGGCGGGAGCTACGAGCAGTACTTC.

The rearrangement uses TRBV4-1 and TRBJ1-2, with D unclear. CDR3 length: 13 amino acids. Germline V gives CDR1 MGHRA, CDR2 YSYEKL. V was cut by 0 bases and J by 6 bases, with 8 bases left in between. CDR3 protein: CASSQEDPHGYTF. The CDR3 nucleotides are TGCGCCAGCAGCCAAGAAGATCCTCATGGCTACACCTTC.

As DNA, the CDR3 is TGTGCCAGCAGCGTAGACGGACTAGCGGCCTACGAGCAGTACTTC. This codes for CASSVDGLAAYEQYF. The gene calls are TRBV9 and TRBJ2-7; 10 nucleotides agree with TRBD2. Germline values: CDR1 SGDLS, CDR2 YYNGEE. Trimming cost V 0 bases and J 2 bases; bases outside gene matches: 2. The CDR3 runs to 15 residues.

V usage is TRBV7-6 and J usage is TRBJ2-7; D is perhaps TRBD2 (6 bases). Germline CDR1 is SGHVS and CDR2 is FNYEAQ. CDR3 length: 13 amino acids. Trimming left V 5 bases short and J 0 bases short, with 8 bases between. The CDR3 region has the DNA TGTGCCAGCAGCCCGACTAGCTCCTACGAGCAGTACTTC. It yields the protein CASSPTSSYEQYF. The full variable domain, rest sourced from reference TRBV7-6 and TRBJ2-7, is GAGVSQSPRYKVTKRGQDVALRCDPISGHVSLYWYRQALGQGPEFLTYFNYEAQQDKSGLPNDRFSAERPEGSISTLTIQRTEQRDSAMYRCASSPTSSYEQYFGPGTRLTVT.

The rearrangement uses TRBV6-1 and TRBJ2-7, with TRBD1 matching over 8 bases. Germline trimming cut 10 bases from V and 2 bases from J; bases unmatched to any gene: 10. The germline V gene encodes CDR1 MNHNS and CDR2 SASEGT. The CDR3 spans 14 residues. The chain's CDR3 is CATITDRAAYEQYF. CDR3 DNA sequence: TGTGCCACCATAACGGACAGGGCGGCCTACGAGCAGTACTTC.

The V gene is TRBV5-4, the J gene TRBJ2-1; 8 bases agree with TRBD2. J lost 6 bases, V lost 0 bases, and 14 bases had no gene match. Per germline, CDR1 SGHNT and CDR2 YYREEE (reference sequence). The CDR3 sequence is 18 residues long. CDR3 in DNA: TGTGCCAGCAGCTTGGATGGTCTGACTAGCGTTCGGGCCAATGAGCAGTTCTTC. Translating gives CASSLDGLTSVRANEQFF.

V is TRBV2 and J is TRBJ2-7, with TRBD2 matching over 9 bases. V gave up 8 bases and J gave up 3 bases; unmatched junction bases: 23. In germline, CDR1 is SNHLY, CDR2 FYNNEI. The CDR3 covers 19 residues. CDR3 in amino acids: CASPPPWGQREDFLYEQYF. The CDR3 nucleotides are TGTGCCAGCCCACCCCCATGGGGCCAGCGGGAGGACTTCCTCTACGAGCAGTACTTC.

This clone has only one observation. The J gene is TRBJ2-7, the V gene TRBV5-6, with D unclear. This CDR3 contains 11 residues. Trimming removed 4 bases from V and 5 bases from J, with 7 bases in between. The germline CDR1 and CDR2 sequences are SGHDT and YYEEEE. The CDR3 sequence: CASSRSHEQYF. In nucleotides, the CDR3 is TGTGCCAGCAGCCGATCGCACGAGCAGTACTTC. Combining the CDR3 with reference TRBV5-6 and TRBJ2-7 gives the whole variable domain DAGVTQSPTHLIKTRGQQVTLRCSPKSGHDTVSWYQQALGQGPQFIFQYYEEEERQRGNFPDRFSGHQFPNYSSELNVNALLLGDSALYLCASSRSHEQYFGPGTRLTVT.

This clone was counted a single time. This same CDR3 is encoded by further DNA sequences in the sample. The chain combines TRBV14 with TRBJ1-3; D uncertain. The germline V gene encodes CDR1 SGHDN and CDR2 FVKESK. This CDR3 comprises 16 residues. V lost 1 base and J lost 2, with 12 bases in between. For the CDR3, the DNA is TGTGCCAGCAGCCAAGCAAGGTCTGGAGCTGGAAACACCATATATTTT. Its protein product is CASSQARSGAGNTIYF.

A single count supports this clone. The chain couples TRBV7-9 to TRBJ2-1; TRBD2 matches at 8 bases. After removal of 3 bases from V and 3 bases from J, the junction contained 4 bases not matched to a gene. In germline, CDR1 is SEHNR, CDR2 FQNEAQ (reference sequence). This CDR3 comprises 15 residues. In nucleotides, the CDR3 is TGTGCCAGCAGCTTCGAGCGGGAGCACTACAATGAGCAGTTCTTC. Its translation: CASSFEREHYNEQFF.

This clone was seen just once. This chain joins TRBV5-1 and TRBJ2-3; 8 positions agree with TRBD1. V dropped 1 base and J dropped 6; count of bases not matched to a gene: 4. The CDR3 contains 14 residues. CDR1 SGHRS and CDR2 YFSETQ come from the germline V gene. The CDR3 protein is CASSLSRGPDTQYF. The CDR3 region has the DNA TGCGCCAGCAGCTTGTCCAGGGGGCCCGATACGCAGTATTTT. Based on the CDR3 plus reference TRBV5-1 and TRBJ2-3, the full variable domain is KAGVTQTPRYLIKTRGQQVTLSCSPISGHRSVSWYQQTPGQGLQFLFEYFSETQRNKGNFPGRFSGRQFSNSRSEMNVSTLELGDSALYLCASSLSRGPDTQYFGPGTRLTVL.

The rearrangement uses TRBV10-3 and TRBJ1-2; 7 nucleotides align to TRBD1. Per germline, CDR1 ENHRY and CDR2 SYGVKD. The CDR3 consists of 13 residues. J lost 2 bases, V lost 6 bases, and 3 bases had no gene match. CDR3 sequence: CAIRATGNYGYTF. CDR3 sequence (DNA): TGTGCCATCAGAGCGACAGGGAACTATGGCTACACCTTC.

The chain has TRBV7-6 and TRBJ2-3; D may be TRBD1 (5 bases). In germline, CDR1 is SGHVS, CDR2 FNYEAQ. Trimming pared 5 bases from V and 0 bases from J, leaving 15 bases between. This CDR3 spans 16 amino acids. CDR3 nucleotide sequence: TGTGCCAGCAGCACTGGCGACAGCTCTAGCACAGATACGCAGTATTTT. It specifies CASSTGDSSSTDTQYF.

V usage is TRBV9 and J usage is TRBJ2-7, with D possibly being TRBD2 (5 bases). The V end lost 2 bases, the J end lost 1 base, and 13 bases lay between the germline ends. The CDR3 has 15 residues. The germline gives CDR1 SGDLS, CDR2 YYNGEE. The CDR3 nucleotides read TGTGCCAGCAGCGTGGTTAGCGCGCCTTCCTACGAGCAGTACTTC. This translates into CASSVVSAPSYEQYF.

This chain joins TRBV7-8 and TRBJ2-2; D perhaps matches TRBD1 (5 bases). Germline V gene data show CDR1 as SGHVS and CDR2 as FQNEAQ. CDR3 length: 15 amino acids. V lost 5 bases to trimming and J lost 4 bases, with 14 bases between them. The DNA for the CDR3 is TGTGCCAGCAGCACAATCGACAGCGCCACCGGGGAGCTGTTTTTT. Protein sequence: CASSTIDSATGELFF.

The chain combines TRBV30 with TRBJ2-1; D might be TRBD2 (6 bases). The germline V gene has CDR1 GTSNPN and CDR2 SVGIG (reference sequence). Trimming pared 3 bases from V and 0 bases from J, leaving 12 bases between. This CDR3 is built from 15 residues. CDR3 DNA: TGTGCCTGGAGGCCACTAGCCCGCTCCTACAATGAGCAGTTCTTC. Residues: CAWRPLARSYNEQFF.

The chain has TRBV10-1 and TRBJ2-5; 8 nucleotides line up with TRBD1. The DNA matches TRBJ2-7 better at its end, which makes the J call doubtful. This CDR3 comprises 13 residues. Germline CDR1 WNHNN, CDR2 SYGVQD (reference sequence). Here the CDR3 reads CATPGGFSYEQYF. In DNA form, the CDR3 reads TGCGCCACCCCAGGGGGCTTTTCCTACGAGCAGTACTTC.

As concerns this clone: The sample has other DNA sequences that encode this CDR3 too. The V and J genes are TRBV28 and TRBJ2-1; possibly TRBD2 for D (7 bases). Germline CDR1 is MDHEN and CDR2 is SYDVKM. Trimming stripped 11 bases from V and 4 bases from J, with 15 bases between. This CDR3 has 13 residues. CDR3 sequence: CAGGAGDYNEQFF. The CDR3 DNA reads TGTGCCGGGGGGGCGGGGGATTACAATGAGCAGTTCTTC.

The CDR3 DNA sequence: TGTGCCAGCAGCCCAGGGACCTACTATGGCTACACCTTC. Translation gives CASSPGTYYGYTF. The J gene is TRBJ1-2, the V gene TRBV11-2; D may be TRBD1 (5 bases). There are 13 residues in the CDR3. The germline V gene has CDR1 SGHAT and CDR2 FQNNGV. The V end was cut by 5 bases, the J end by 3 bases, with 10 bases between.

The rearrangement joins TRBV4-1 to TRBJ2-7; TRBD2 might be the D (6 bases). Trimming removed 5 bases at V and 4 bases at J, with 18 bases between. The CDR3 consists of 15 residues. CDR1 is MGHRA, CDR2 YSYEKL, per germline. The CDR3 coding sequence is TGCGCCAGCAGCGTACTAGCTTGGTACGGGTACGAGCAGTACTTC. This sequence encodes CASSVLAWYGYEQYF.

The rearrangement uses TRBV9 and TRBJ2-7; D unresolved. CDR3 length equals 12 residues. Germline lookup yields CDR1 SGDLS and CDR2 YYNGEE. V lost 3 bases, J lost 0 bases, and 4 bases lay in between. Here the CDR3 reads CASSDDSYEQYF. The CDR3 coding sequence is TGTGCCAGCAGCGACGACTCCTACGAGCAGTACTTC.

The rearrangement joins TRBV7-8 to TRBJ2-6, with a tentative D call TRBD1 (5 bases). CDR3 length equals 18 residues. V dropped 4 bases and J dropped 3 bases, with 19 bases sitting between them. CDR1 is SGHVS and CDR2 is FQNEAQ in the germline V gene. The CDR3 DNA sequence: TGTGCCAGCAGCTCCAGGGTAGAGGCCGTCCTTGGGGCCAACGTCCTGACTTTC. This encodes CASSSRVEAVLGANVLTF.

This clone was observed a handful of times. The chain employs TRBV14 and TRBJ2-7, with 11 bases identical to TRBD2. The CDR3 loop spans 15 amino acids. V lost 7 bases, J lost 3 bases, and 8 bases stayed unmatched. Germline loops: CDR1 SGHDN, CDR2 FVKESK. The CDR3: CASNTGTSGFYEQYF. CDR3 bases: TGTGCCAGCAACACCGGGACTAGCGGATTCTACGAGCAGTACTTC.

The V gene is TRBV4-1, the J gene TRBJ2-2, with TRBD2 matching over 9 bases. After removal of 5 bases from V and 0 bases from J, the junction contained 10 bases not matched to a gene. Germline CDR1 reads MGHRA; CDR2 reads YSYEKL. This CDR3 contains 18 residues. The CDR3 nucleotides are TGCGCCAGCAGCTCAATGATGACTAGCGGTGCGAACACCGGGGAGCTGTTTTTT. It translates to CASSSMMTSGANTGELFF.

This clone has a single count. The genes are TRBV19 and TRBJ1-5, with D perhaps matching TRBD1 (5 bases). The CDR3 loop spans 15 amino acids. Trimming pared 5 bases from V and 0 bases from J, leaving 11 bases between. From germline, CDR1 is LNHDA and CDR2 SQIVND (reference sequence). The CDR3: CASSASGTSNQPQHF. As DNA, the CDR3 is TGTGCCAGTAGTGCCAGCGGGACTAGCAATCAGCCCCAGCATTTT.